A selection of T cell receptor beta chains follows, all from one sample in a study of response to subunit inactivated influenza vaccine. TCRdb reprocessed the RT-PCR reads with MiXCR, giving one entry per CDR3 protein. The data show 150,000 to 200,000 distinct CDR3 sequences, 11% seen once. Sequences were derived from non-naive T cells sorted from PBMCs, sampled about 40 days after vaccination. The receptors come from a man in his forties or fifties who received an inactivated influenza vaccine. Each CDR3 is given with its conserved first and last residue. D genes are given only for firm matches. Clone size is given for some rows only: seen once, a few or many times, or a class if the clone is expanded.

v_call	clone_size	j_call	d_call	cdr3_aa	cdr3_nt
TRBV10-3	-	TRBJ2-1	-	CAITSEGRGGNEQFF	TGTGCCATCACGAGCGAGGGTCGAGGGGGGAATGAGCAGTTCTTC
TRBV7-2	-	TRBJ2-3	-	CASSRATDTQYF	TGTGCCAGCAGCCGGGCGACAGATACGCAGTATTTT
TRBV10-3	few	TRBJ2-1	-	CAIKRGLDGNEQFF	TGTGCCATCAAAAGAGGACTGGACGGGAATGAGCAGTTCTTC
TRBV4-3	many	TRBJ1-6	TRBD1	CASSQETGVNSPLHF	TGCGCCAGCAGCCAAGAGACAGGGGTCAATTCACCCCTCCACTTT
TRBV5-1	few	TRBJ2-3	-	CASSLGVGSGSTDTQYF	TGCGCCAGCAGCTTGGGGGTTGGGAGCGGTAGCACAGATACGCAGTATTTT
TRBV28	once	TRBJ2-3	-	CASSLSVGPTDTQYF	TGTGCCAGCAGTTTATCCGTAGGACCCACAGATACGCAGTATTTT
TRBV27	few	TRBJ2-7	TRBD1	CATRRQGYSYEQYF	TGTGCCACCAGAAGACAGGGGTACTCCTACGAGCAGTACTTC
TRBV4-1	many	TRBJ2-5	-	CASSQDRAGQETQYF	TGCGCCAGCAGCCAAGATCGGGCAGGACAAGAGACCCAGTACTTC
TRBV6-6	-	TRBJ2-1	-	CASSYSNYNEQFF	TGTGCCAGCAGTTACTCGAACTACAATGAGCAGTTCTTC
TRBV21-1	-	TRBJ1-5	-	CASADGGCQPQHF	TGTGCCAGCGCTGATGGAGGTTGTCAGCCCCAGCATTTT
TRBV6-5	few	TRBJ2-1	TRBD1	CASSYTDRGPNEQFF	TGTGCCAGCAGTTACACAGACAGGGGTCCCAATGAGCAGTTCTTC
TRBV5-6	-	TRBJ2-5	TRBD2	CASSLAASGGPETQYF	TGTGCCAGCAGCTTGGCCGCTAGCGGAGGGCCGGAGACCCAGTACTTC
TRBV12-3/TRBV12-4	few	TRBJ2-2	TRBD2	CATRRLAGASNTGELFF	TGTGCCACCAGACGGCTAGCGGGGGCCTCGAACACCGGGGAGCTGTTTTTT
TRBV6-5	many	TRBJ1-2	-	CASSYSGTRYGYTF	TGTGCCAGCAGTTACTCGGGTACGCGGTATGGCTACACCTTC
TRBV20-1	few	TRBJ2-7	TRBD2	CSARHLGGAYEQYF	TGCAGTGCTAGGCATCTTGGGGGGGCCTACGAGCAGTACTTC
TRBV6-6	many	TRBJ2-3	-	CASSYHYDTQYF	TGTGCCAGCAGTTACCATTACGATACGCAGTATTTT
TRBV10-3	few	TRBJ1-1	-	CAISEDQGGGTEAFF	TGTGCCATCAGTGAGGACCAGGGAGGTGGGACTGAAGCTTTCTTT
TRBV9	many	TRBJ2-7	TRBD2	CASSPRTSGGEQYF	TGTGCCAGCAGCCCCCGGACTAGCGGAGGCGAGCAGTACTTC
TRBV29-1	many	TRBJ2-7	-	CSVVRDRRDEQYF	TGCAGCGTTGTAAGGGACCGAAGGGACGAGCAGTACTTC
TRBV6-2/TRBV6-3	-	TRBJ2-5	-	CASSYRGDKFDRETQYF	TGTGCCAGCAGTTACCGGGGCGACAAATTCGATCGGGAGACCCAGTACTTC
TRBV11-1	many	TRBJ1-1	TRBD1	CASSESLGRQGIRDEAFF	TGTGCCAGCAGCGAGAGCCTGGGGCGACAGGGAATCAGGGATGAAGCTTTCTTT
TRBV4-2	many	TRBJ1-2	TRBD1	CASSQDRQGWHGYTF	TGTGCCAGCAGCCAAGATCGACAGGGCTGGCATGGCTACACCTTC
TRBV7-6	once	TRBJ2-7	-	CASSLADAGSYEQYF	TGTGCCAGCAGCTTAGCCGACGCGGGATCCTACGAGCAGTACTTC
TRBV5-5	-	TRBJ1-1	-	CASSYDGQINPEAFF	TGTGCCAGCAGTTACGATGGACAGATTAACCCTGAAGCTTTCTTT
TRBV28	-	TRBJ1-1	-	CASSLGRMNTEAFF	TGTGCCAGTTCACTCGGGCGGATGAACACTGAAGCTTTCTTT
TRBV12-3/TRBV12-4	few	TRBJ1-5	-	CASKLGRTQPQHF	TGTGCCAGCAAGCTGGGCCGGACTCAGCCCCAGCATTTT
TRBV6-9	many	TRBJ2-7	TRBD2	CASTRSGGPNYEQYF	TGTGCCAGCACCCGCAGCGGGGGACCCAATTACGAGCAGTACTTC
TRBV6-1	few	TRBJ2-3	TRBD2	CASASGRGLDTQYF	TGTGCCAGCGCTAGCGGGAGGGGGCTAGATACGCAGTATTTT
TRBV11-3	few	TRBJ1-4	-	CASSSKRFSSNEKLFF	TGTGCCAGCAGCTCAAAACGGTTTTCATCTAATGAAAAACTGTTTTTT
TRBV20-1	-	TRBJ2-2	TRBD2	CSARPLAGEFGELFF	TGCAGTGCTAGACCCCTAGCGGGAGAGTTCGGGGAGCTGTTTTTT
TRBV20-1	few	TRBJ2-3	-	CSARMGEYRDTQYF	TGCAGTGCTAGAATGGGGGAATATAGAGATACGCAGTATTTT
TRBV28	few	TRBJ2-7	TRBD2	CASSLSRAGGKGREQYF	TGTGCCAGCAGTTTATCCAGGGCGGGAGGAAAAGGGCGCGAGCAGTACTTC
TRBV5-1	few	TRBJ2-5	TRBD2	CASSFGAGESQYF	TGCGCCAGCAGCTTCGGGGCGGGGGAGTCCCAGTACTTC
TRBV18	many	TRBJ2-1	TRBD2	CASSTRTSGRANVNEQFF	TGTGCCAGCTCAACTCGGACTAGCGGGAGAGCAAACGTAAATGAGCAGTTCTTC
TRBV12-3/TRBV12-4	few	TRBJ2-1	-	CASSLTRFHEQFF	TGTGCCAGCAGTCTGACTAGATTCCATGAGCAGTTCTTC
TRBV6-1	few	TRBJ2-3	TRBD2	CASRVAGSRVSSTDTQYF	TGTGCCAGCAGAGTAGCGGGATCGAGGGTATCTAGCACAGATACGCAGTATTTT
TRBV4-2	-	TRBJ2-1	-	CASSQGAGGPGNEQFF	TGTGCCAGCAGCCAAGGAGCGGGTGGACCCGGCAATGAGCAGTTCTTC
TRBV27	-	TRBJ2-7	TRBD1	CASSPRTGGWNEQYF	TGTGCCAGCAGTCCTAGGACAGGGGGCTGGAACGAGCAGTACTTC
TRBV5-1	few	TRBJ1-5	-	CASSLEAGYQPQHF	TGCGCCAGCAGCTTGGAGGCGGGATATCAGCCCCAGCATTTT
TRBV10-3	few	TRBJ1-1	-	CAITPGQNTEAFF	TGTGCCATCACCCCGGGACAGAACACTGAAGCTTTCTTT
TRBV11-2	-	TRBJ2-7	-	CASSLDRSGWQYF	TGTGCCAGCAGCTTAGATCGATCAGGATGGCAGTACTTC
TRBV20-1	few	TRBJ2-2	-	CSARDQGGELFF	TGCAGTGCTAGAGATCAGGGCGGGGAGCTGTTTTTT
TRBV11-2	medium-sized	TRBJ2-1	-	CASSSYRDSVNEQFF	TGTGCCAGCAGCTCATACCGGGACTCCGTCAATGAGCAGTTCTTC
TRBV2	few	TRBJ1-4	-	CASSEMAGQGTTNEKLFF	TGTGCCAGCAGTGAAATGGCAGGCCAAGGAACAACTAATGAAAAACTGTTTTTT
TRBV6-1	-	TRBJ1-6	-	CASMGEGLSPLHF	TGTGCCAGCATGGGGGAGGGGCTTTCACCCCTCCACTTT
TRBV6-4	-	TRBJ2-1	-	CASPEDWGASYNEQFF	TGTGCCAGCCCTGAAGACTGGGGGGCGTCCTACAATGAGCAGTTCTTC
TRBV3-1	many	TRBJ1-1	-	CASSQQQGNTEAFF	TGTGCCAGCAGCCAACAACAGGGGAACACTGAAGCTTTCTTT
TRBV20-1	few	TRBJ2-7	TRBD1	CSAGGQGTAYEQYF	TGCAGTGCTGGCGGACAGGGGACGGCCTACGAGCAGTACTTC
TRBV7-8	many	TRBJ2-1	-	CASSPRQASNEQFF	TGTGCCAGCAGCCCGAGACAGGCTTCCAATGAGCAGTTCTTC
TRBV27	many	TRBJ2-2	TRBD1	CASSFRGQGAVAGELFF	TGTGCCAGCAGTTTCAGGGGACAGGGGGCAGTCGCCGGGGAGCTGTTTTTT
TRBV5-6	-	TRBJ2-7	TRBD2	CASSPGLAGNEQYF	TGTGCCAGCAGTCCGGGACTAGCGGGGAACGAGCAGTACTTC
TRBV12-3/TRBV12-4	many	TRBJ1-1	-	CASSLARDNTEAFF	TGTGCCAGCAGCCTAGCTAGGGATAACACTGAAGCTTTCTTT
TRBV20-1	-	TRBJ2-6	-	CSARASPSGANVLTF	TGCAGTGCTAGGGCCAGCCCCTCTGGGGCCAACGTCCTGACTTTC
TRBV4-3	many	TRBJ2-7	-	CASSQDLGYEQYF	TGCGCCAGCAGCCAAGATCTGGGATACGAGCAGTACTTC
TRBV20-1	few	TRBJ2-4	-	CSARGRDPGNIQYF	TGCAGTGCTAGAGGGAGGGACCCCGGAAACATTCAGTACTTC
TRBV6-6	many	TRBJ2-7	-	CASSHTDRTYEQYF	TGTGCCAGCAGCCACACAGACCGGACCTACGAGCAGTACTTC
TRBV12-3/TRBV12-4	-	TRBJ1-2	TRBD1	CASSIRQGTGGFTF	TGTGCCAGCAGTATCAGACAGGGAACGGGGGGCTTCACCTTC